The clone carrying this T cell receptor (beta chain) occurred many times. Its antigen remains unidentified. A marrow graft followed busulfan-fludarabine conditioning, with cyclophosphamide on days +3 and +4. This sample is drawn from a study of T cells after posttransplantation cyclophosphamide. Broader study findings: Tissue-infiltrating T cells from skin or gut overlapped little with blood T cells. After PTCy, TRB diversity resembled that of CNI/methotrexate controls.

Assay used: immunoSEQ multiplex PCR; TCRdb lists only in-frame clones, some missing. The sample presents roughly 7,500 clones, none singletons. This CDR3 is built from 12 residues. Per germline, CDR1 SEHNR and CDR2 FQNEAQ (reference sequence). J was trimmed by 5 bases and V by 6 bases; bases with no gene match: 3. The specimen was PBMCs, collected after allogeneic stem cell transplant with posttransplant cyclophosphamide. The genes are TRBV7-9 and TRBJ2-5, with 7 bases lining up with TRBD2. The sequence came from a male patient in his late teens or twenties who received an allogeneic stem cell transplant from an unrelated donor, was CMV-positive, and had acute and chronic GVHD. The graft donor may be the source of some T cells. The CDR3 DNA sequence: TGTGCCAGCAGGGCCGGGGGGGAGACCCAGTACTTC. Amino acid sequence: CASRAGGETQYF.